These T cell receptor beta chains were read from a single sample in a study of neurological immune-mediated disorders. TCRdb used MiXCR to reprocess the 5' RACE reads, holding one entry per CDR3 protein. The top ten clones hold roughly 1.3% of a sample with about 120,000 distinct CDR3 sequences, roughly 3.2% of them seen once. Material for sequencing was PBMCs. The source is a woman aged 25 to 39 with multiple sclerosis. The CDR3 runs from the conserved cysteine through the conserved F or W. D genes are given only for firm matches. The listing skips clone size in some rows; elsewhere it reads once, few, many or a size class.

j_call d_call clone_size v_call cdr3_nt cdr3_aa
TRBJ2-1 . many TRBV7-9 TGTGCCAGCAGCTTAGCGATTAGCTCCTACAATGAGCAGTTCTTC CASSLAISSYNEQFF
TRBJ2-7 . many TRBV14 TGTGCCAGCAGCCAAGATCGGGGGTACGAGCAGTACTTC CASSQDRGYEQYF
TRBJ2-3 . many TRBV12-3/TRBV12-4 TGTGCCAGCAGTTTCCGCCGGACAGATACGCAGTATTTT CASSFRRTDTQYF
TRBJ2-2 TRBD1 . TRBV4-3 TGCGCCAGAAGCCAACTCGGGACAGGGGGTTTCACCGGGGAGCTGTTTTTT CARSQLGTGGFTGELFF
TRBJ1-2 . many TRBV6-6 TGTGCCAGCAGTTACTCTTCTTTGGTGGGGAATTCCTATGGCTACACCTTC CASSYSSLVGNSYGYTF
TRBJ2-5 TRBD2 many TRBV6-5 TGTGCCAGCAGTTATGGGCTAGCGGGAGGAGAGACCCAGTACTTC CASSYGLAGGETQYF
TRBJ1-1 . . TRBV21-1 TGTGCCAGCAGCAATGTCCCAGACAACCGGCCTGAAGCTTTCTTT CASSNVPDNRPEAFF
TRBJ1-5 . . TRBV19 TGTGCCAGTAGTACACAGGGCTCTGGCAATCAGCCCCAGCATTTT CASSTQGSGNQPQHF
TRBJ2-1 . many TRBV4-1 TGCGCCAGCAGCCAAGATGTTGGGGGGGCCGGCGGTGAGCAGTTCTTC CASSQDVGGAGGEQFF
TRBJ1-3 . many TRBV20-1 TGCAGTGCTAGAGATCCCAGGGCTGGAAACACCATATATTTT CSARDPRAGNTIYF
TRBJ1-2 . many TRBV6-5 TGTGCCAGCAGTTACTCAACGGGACCTGGCTACACCTTC CASSYSTGPGYTF
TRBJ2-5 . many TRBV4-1 TGCGCCAGCAGCCAAGACCCCTTAAGGCAGGGCTTCCAAGAGACCCAGTACTTC CASSQDPLRQGFQETQYF
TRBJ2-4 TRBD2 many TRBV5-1 TGCGCCAGCAGCGGCGGGGGATTGGACGGCATTCAGTACTTC CASSGGGLDGIQYF
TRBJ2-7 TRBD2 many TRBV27 TGTGCCAGCAGCCTCGGGACTAGCGGGAGAGCCGAGCAGTACTTC CASSLGTSGRAEQYF
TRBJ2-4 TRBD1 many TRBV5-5 TGTGCCAGCAGCTTGGCATTCCGGGACAGAGTAGCCAAAAACATTCAGTACTTC CASSLAFRDRVAKNIQYF
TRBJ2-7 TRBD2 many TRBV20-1 TGCAGTGCTAGAAGGGATGCGGGGGTGACCTACGAGCAGTACTTC CSARRDAGVTYEQYF
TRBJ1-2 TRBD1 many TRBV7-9 TGTGCCAGCAGCTCCTTACAGGGGGAAAGATTCTATGGCTACACCTTC CASSSLQGERFYGYTF
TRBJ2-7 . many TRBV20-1 TGCAGTGCTAGAGACAGGGATACCTACGAGCAGTACTTC CSARDRDTYEQYF
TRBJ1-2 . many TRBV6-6 TGTGCCAGCAGTCCCAGGGGAAGGTACAGAAATGGCTACACCTTC CASSPRGRYRNGYTF
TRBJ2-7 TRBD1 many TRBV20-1 TGCAGTGCCAGAGACAGGGGGCATCAGTACGAGCAGTACTTC CSARDRGHQYEQYF
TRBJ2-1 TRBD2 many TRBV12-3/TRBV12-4 TGTGCCAGCAGACGGGGACTAGTAAACGATGAGCAGTTCTTC CASRRGLVNDEQFF
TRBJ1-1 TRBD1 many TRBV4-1 TGCGCCAGCAGCCGACAGGGGGACACTGAAGCTTTCTTT CASSRQGDTEAFF
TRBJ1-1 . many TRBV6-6 TGTGCCAGCAGTTGGGGGAGACGGAACACTGAAGCTTTCTTT CASSWGRRNTEAFF
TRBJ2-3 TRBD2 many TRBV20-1 TGCAGTGCTAGAGATTTCCTCATAGCGGGGGGGCCGATAGATACGCAGTATTTT CSARDFLIAGGPIDTQYF
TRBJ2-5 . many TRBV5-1 TGCGCCAGCAGGATGACCCAAGAGACCCAGTACTTC CASRMTQETQYF
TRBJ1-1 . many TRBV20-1 TGCAGTGTGAGACAGAACACTGAAGCTTTCTTT CSVRQNTEAFF
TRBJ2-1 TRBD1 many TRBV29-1 TGCAGCGCCAGGACAGGGGGCTACAATGAGCAGTTCTTC CSARTGGYNEQFF
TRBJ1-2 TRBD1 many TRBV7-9 TGTGCCAGCAAATGGACAGGGATCGACTATGGCTACACCTTC CASKWTGIDYGYTF
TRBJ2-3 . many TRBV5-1 TGCGCCAGCAGCAAAGCAGTGGTTTTAGACACAGATACGCAGTATTTT CASSKAVVLDTDTQYF
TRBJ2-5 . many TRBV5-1 TGCGCCAGCAGCAGGGACCAAGAGACCCAGTACTTC CASSRDQETQYF
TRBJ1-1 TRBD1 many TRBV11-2 TGTGCCAGCAGCTTAGCCACCCCCCTCCGGGACAGGGAAAGGGGAACCTCTGAAGCTTTCTTT CASSLATPLRDRERGTSEAFF
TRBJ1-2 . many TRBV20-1 TGCAGTGCTAGGATTTTCAGGGTGTCCTATGGCTACACCTTC CSARIFRVSYGYTF
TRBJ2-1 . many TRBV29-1 TGCAGCGTTCCCCCAGGGGCTGGATCCTACAATGAGCAGTTCTTC CSVPPGAGSYNEQFF
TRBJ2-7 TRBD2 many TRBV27 TGTGCCAGCAGTTTTTTTGCGGGAGTGGGCTACGAGCAGTACTTC CASSFFAGVGYEQYF
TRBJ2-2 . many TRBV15 TGTGCCACCAGCACTCGACAGGCCGGGATCGGGGAGCTGTTTTTT CATSTRQAGIGELFF
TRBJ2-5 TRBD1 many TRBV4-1 TGCGCCAGCAGCCACCTGCGACAGGGAACAGAGACCCAGTACTTC CASSHLRQGTETQYF